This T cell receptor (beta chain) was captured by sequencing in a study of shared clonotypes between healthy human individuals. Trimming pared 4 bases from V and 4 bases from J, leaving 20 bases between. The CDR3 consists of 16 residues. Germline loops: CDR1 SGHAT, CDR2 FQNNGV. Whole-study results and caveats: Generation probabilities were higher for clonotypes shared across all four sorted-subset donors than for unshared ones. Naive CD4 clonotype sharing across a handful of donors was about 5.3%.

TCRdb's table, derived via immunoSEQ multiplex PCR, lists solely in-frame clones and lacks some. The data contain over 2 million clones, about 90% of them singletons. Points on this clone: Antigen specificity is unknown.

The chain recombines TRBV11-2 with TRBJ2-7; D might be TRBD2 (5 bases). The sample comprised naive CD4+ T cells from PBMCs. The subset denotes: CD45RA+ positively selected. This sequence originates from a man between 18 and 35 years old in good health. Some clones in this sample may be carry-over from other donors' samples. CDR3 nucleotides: TGTGCCAGCAGCTCGCCGGGGTTGGGAGTTTCTTACGAGCAGTACTTC. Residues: CASSSPGLGVSYEQYF.